This T cell receptor beta chain was identified in a study of T-cell reconstitution after alpha-beta-depleted transplantation in children. Comments on this clonotype: Its antigen is undetermined. At one end the junction does not follow the germline gene, possibly because of a read error.

Overall study findings and caveats: Reportedly, only several hundred clones from non-depleted graft cells drove alpha-beta T-cell counts at about two months. After transplant, high TCRbeta diversity at day 60 in some patients arose from surviving recipient T cells and thymic progenitors. A year had passed since transplant, and T-cell counts and diversity by then came mostly from newly produced T cells.

CDR1 DFQATT and CDR2 SNEGSKA come from the germline V gene (reference sequence). The CDR3 extends over 15 amino acids. Molecular barcoding with unique molecular identifiers was used for the TCRbeta library. TCRdb recomputed calls from the PCR reads with MiXCR, one row per CDR3 protein. The data show about 300,000 distinct CDR3 sequences, about 7.3% seen once. This chain joins TRBV20-1 and TRBJ1-5; 7 bases match TRBD1. This receptor was identified in a female patient between 2 and 10 years old who had a stem cell transplant for Fanconi anemia, so the T cells may come from the graft donor. Material: peripheral blood, obtained 360 days after TCRalphabeta/CD19-depleted stem cell transplant. The CDR3 sequence is CCARVATGSNQPQHF. The CDR3 DNA reads as TGCTGTGCTAGAGTAGCGACAGGGAGCAATCAGCCCCAGCATTTT.